This paragraph reports one TCR beta chain. Its antigen is still unknown. The CDR3 runs to 14 residues. The germline CDR1 and CDR2 sequences are SQVTM and ANQGSEA. The V and J ends lost 4 bases and 0 bases respectively, with 13 bases between them. This specimen belongs to a study of CD8 T cells in ankylosing spondylitis. Study findings and constraints: For ankylosing spondylitis blood, a TCR beta motif of about 8 highly homologous variants appeared characteristic. Past research had described some motif variants in reactive arthritis synovial fluid and blood.

TCRdb analysed the 5' RACE reads with MiXCR anew, one entry per CDR3 protein. Of some 700,000 distinct CDR3 sequences listed, roughly 20% are singletons. The chain couples TRBV29-1 to TRBJ2-7; TRBD1 is a possible D gene (6 bases). The TCR sequence derives from a male donor with ankylosing spondylitis. Sequencing was done on a sample of blood, either unsorted or a sorted T cell fraction (not recorded which). The CDR3 protein is CSVAGTPNSYEQYF. In DNA form, the CDR3 reads TGCAGCGTTGCAGGGACACCGAACTCCTACGAGCAGTACTTC.